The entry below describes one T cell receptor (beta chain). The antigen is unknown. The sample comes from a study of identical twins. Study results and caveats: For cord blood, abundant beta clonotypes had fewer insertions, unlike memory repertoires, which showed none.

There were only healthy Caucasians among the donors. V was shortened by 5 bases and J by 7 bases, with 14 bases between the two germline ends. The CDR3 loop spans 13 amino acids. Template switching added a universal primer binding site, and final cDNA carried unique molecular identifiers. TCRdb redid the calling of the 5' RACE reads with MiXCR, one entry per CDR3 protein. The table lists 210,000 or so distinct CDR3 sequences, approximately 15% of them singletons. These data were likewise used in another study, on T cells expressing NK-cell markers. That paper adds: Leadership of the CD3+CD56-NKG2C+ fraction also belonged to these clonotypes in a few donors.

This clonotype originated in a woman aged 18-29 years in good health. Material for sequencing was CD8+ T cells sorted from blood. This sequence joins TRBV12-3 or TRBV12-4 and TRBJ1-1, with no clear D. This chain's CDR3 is CASSTFLTSEAFF. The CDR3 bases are TGTGCCAGCAGTACATTTTTAACGAGTGAAGCTTTCTTT.